This TCR beta chain was identified in a study of blood T cell repertoires in COVID-19. Overall study: Samples came from the United States, Italy and Spain, spanning acute and convalescent COVID-19. The cDNA or gDNA used as material had been derived from T cells, B-cell-depleted T cells, or PBMCs.

The method was immunoSEQ multiplex PCR; TCRdb's version includes in-frame clones alone and lacks a portion of them. The table includes roughly 390,000 clones, less than 85% detected once. Germline-derived CDR1 and CDR2 are SEHNR and FQNEAQ (reference sequence). This CDR3 comprises 14 residues. Trimming stripped 0 bases from V and 2 bases from J, with 8 bases between. The sequencing input was peripheral blood. The sequence derives from a woman under 30 with acute or convalescent COVID-19. This chain links TRBV7-9 with TRBJ2-7, with D uncertain. CDR3 protein: CASSLAPNPYEQYF. The CDR3 region has the DNA TGTGCCAGCAGCTTAGCTCCTAATCCCTACGAGCAGTACTTC.